The 14 T cell receptor beta chains presented below share a single source sample, sequenced in a study of T cells in Graves' hyperthyroidism and ophthalmopathy (dated by TCRdb to about 2019). Library preparation was by multiplex PCR. Sequencing was performed on an Illumina HiSeq 2000. Amplification of TCR beta CDR3 regions was carried out from RNA transcripts. For the first round of RT-PCR on the TCR CDR3, the HTBI primer set was used together with the Qiagen OneStep RT-PCR kit. TCRdb reran the public reads through fastp at Q25 and MiXCR, keeping productive beta chains. Entries that share a CDR3 protein sequence are merged under the most common genes and DNA. Across this sample there are fewer than 700,000 distinct CDR3 sequences, with approximately 17% seen only once. Of the sample, about 16% is held by the ten largest clones. The sequenced sample consisted of blood. The receptor set was obtained from a woman aged 18-30 years with Graves' ophthalmopathy.

The J gene is TRBJ1-6, the V gene TRBV6-1; D is perhaps TRBD1 (6 bases). V dropped 6 bases and J dropped 7 bases, with 13 bases sitting between them. The CDR3 contains 14 residues. The V gene's germline CDR1 is MNHNS and CDR2 SASEGT. CDR3 residues: CASRADRKNSPLHF. The CDR3 nucleotides read TGTGCCAGCAGAGCGGACAGAAAAAATTCACCCCTCCACTTT.

This clonotype was recorded at least ten times. V is TRBV6-2 or TRBV6-3 and J is TRBJ2-5; 12 nucleotides match TRBD2. The CDR3 spans 16 residues. Germline V lookup: CDR1 MNHEY, CDR2 SVGEGT. With 7 bases clipped from V and 5 bases from J, the junction kept 11 bases outside the gene matches. Written as DNA, the CDR3 is TGTGCCAGCACCCTCGGACTAGCGGGGCTGTTGGAGACCCAGTACTTC. The encoded protein is CASTLGLAGLLETQYF.

This clonotype was seen many times. The gene calls are TRBV11-2 and TRBJ1-1, with no clear D. Looked up from germline, CDR1 is SGHAT and CDR2 is FQNNGV. The CDR3 loop spans 14 amino acids. The V end lost 0 bases, the J end lost 1 base, and 6 bases lay between the germline ends. The CDR3 coding sequence is TGTGCCAGCAGCTTAGAGGTGCAGAACACTGAAGCTTTCTTT. Protein: CASSLEVQNTEAFF.

The V and J genes are TRBV4-1 and TRBJ1-5; D is ambiguous. This CDR3 has 14 amino acids. Germline V gene data show CDR1 as MGHRA and CDR2 as YSYEKL. V shed 2 bases and J shed 5 bases, with 10 bases lying between them. The CDR3 loop is CASSQSGYDQPQHF. In nucleotides, the CDR3 is TGCGCCAGCAGCCAATCTGGTTACGATCAGCCCCAGCATTTT.

This chain links TRBV6-1 with TRBJ2-6, with a tentative D call TRBD2 (6 bases). CDR1 and CDR2 from the germline V gene are MNHNS and SASEGT. This CDR3 is built from 16 residues. The ends were cut back, 6 bases at V and 0 bases at J, with 12 bases in the middle. Here the CDR3 reads CASRGGRPSGANVLTF. The CDR3 nucleotides read TGTGCCAGCAGGGGGGGACGGCCCTCTGGGGCCAACGTCCTGACTTTC.

This clonotype was detected many times. The gene calls are TRBV24-1 and TRBJ1-2, with D unclear. The length of the CDR3 is 13 residues. CDR1 and CDR2 from the germline V gene are KGHDR and SFDVKD. Trimming removed 4 bases from V and 4 bases from J, with 9 bases in between. The CDR3 DNA reads as TGTGCCACCAGTGAGCCAGGAGTCTATGGCTACACCTTC. Translation: CATSEPGVYGYTF.

This clonotype was seen more than once but under ten times. This chain uses TRBV2 with TRBJ2-1, with D possibly TRBD1 on 6 matching bases. The V end was cut by 2 bases, the J end by 2 bases, with 10 bases between. This CDR3 is built from 15 residues. CDR1 is SNHLY, CDR2 FYNNEI, per germline. DNA for the CDR3: TGTGCCAGCAGTGAATACAGGGATACCTACAATGAGCAGTTCTTC. It codes for CASSEYRDTYNEQFF.

This clonotype has only a few counts. The gene calls are TRBV20-1 and TRBJ1-5, with TRBD1 matching over 7 bases. The CDR3 length is 15 residues. V gave up 2 bases and J gave up 5 bases; unmatched junction bases: 9. Germline loops: CDR1 DFQATT, CDR2 SNEGSKA (reference sequence). This CDR3 reads CSARPPDRAYQPQHF. CDR3 coding DNA: TGCAGTGCTAGACCACCAGACAGGGCCTATCAGCCCCAGCATTTT.

There are a few counts of this clonotype. The chain uses TRBV10-3 and TRBJ2-7; TRBD2 matches at 13 bases. The CDR3 sequence is 15 residues long. Looked up from germline, CDR1 is ENHRY and CDR2 is SYGVKD. The J segment lost 4 bases and the V segment lost 6 bases, leaving 6 bases of the junction unmatched. The CDR3 sequence is CAISERLAGGYEQYF. The CDR3 DNA reads as TGTGCCATCAGCGAGAGACTAGCGGGAGGTTACGAGCAGTACTTC.

The chain joins TRBV11-2 to TRBJ2-2; 12 bases are shared with TRBD2. Germline values: CDR1 SGHAT, CDR2 FQNNGV. The junction had 6 bases not matched to a gene; V was cut back by 1 base and J by 6 bases. This CDR3 comprises 17 residues. The CDR3 DNA follows: TGTGCCAGCAGCTTAGCTCCTAGCGGGAGGGTCCCCGGGGAGCTGTTTTTT. Its protein is CASSLAPSGRVPGELFF.

The table lists this clonotype with many counts. The chain employs TRBV5-1 and TRBJ2-1; 7 positions match TRBD2. The CDR3 covers 15 residues. V dropped 9 bases and J dropped 0; count of bases not matched to a gene: 9. The germline CDR1 and CDR2 sequences are SGHRS and YFSETQ. The CDR3 region is CATRVGGGSYNEQFF. Written as DNA, the CDR3 is TGCGCCACCCGAGTTGGGGGGGGCTCCTACAATGAGCAGTTCTTC.

The table lists this clonotype with a few counts. The chain carries TRBV7-3 and TRBJ1-1; TRBD1 might be the D (5 bases). Germline V lookup: CDR1 SGHTA, CDR2 FQGTGA. Trimming stripped 2 bases from V and 5 bases from J, with 12 bases between. The CDR3 covers 14 residues. The CDR3 bases are TGTGCCAGCAGCTTATGGCAGGGCCATACTGAAGCTTTCTTT. As protein: CASSLWQGHTEAFF. The full variable domain, in which reference TRBV7-3 and TRBJ1-1 provide the parts outside the CDR3, is GAGVSQTPSNKVTEKGKYVELRCDPISGHTALYWYRQSLGQGPEFLIYFQGTGAADDSGLPNDRFFAVRPEGSVSTLKIQRTERGDSAVYLCASSLWQGHTEAFFGQGTRLTVV.

In this sample, this clonotype turned up a few times. This chain uses TRBV5-6 with TRBJ2-1, with TRBD2 matching 7 bases. Germline CDR1 and CDR2: SGHDT and YYEEEE. There are 14 residues in the CDR3. The trim removed 7 bases at V and 14 bases at J, leaving 18 bases unmatched. CDR3 amino acids: CASGTGGNPMSKFF. CDR3 nucleotides: TGTGCCAGCGGGACGGGGGGAAACCCAATGAGCAAGTTCTTC.

This clonotype was seen many times. The gene calls are TRBV3-1 and TRBJ2-5, with D perhaps matching TRBD2 (5 bases). Germline V gene sequence: CDR1 LGHDT, CDR2 YNNKEL (reference sequence). This CDR3 is 13 amino acids long. V was pared by 0 bases and J by 4 bases, with 6 bases between. CDR3 nucleotides: TGTGCCAGCAGCCAAGACGCGGGAGAGACCCAGTACTTC. The encoded protein is CASSQDAGETQYF.